A single sample is the source of the 21 T cell receptor beta chains below, sequenced in a study of blood T cell repertoires in COVID-19. Generated by immunoSEQ multiplex PCR, the TCRdb table keeps only in-frame clones and is missing some. The table includes more than 300,000 clones, around four fifths detected once. The sample comprised peripheral blood. Receptors were obtained from a woman between 45 and 65 years old with acute or convalescent COVID-19.

The chain joins TRBV15 to TRBJ1-3; a weak D match, TRBD1 (6 bases). This CDR3 region has 16 residues. The ends were cut back, 5 bases at V and 0 bases at J, with 14 bases in the middle. Germline CDR1 LNHNV, CDR2 YYDKDF (reference sequence). Here the CDR3 reads CATSRDRRPSGNTIYF. The CDR3 nucleotides read TGTGCCACCAGCCGCGACAGGAGACCCTCTGGAAACACCATATATTTT.

This chain joins TRBV9 and TRBJ1-4, with a weak D call TRBD1 (6 bases). The V and J ends lost 0 bases and 7 bases respectively, with 10 bases between them. Germline CDR1 SGDLS, CDR2 YYNGEE. This CDR3 has 14 amino acids. The CDR3 here is CASSVGGGGEKLFF. CDR3 DNA sequence: TGTGCCAGCAGCGTAGGAGGGGGTGGTGAAAAACTGTTTTTT.

The genes are TRBV7-2 and TRBJ2-6; tentative D call: TRBD1 (5 bases). Germline-derived CDR1 and CDR2 are SGHTA and FQGNSA. V was pared by 9 bases and J by 3 bases, with 9 bases between. The CDR3 consists of 13 residues. The CDR3 region is CASWGGGANVLTF. CDR3 DNA sequence: TGTGCCAGTTGGGGCGGTGGGGCCAACGTCCTGACTTTC.

This sequence joins TRBV30 and TRBJ1-5; 8 bases match TRBD1. Germline V lookup: CDR1 GTSNPN, CDR2 SVGIG (reference sequence). The ends lost 2 bases at V and 5 bases at J; junction bases unmatched: 2. CDR3 length equals 13 residues. The CDR3 protein is CAWSKQGDQPQHF. The CDR3 region has the DNA TGTGCCTGGAGTAAACAGGGGGATCAGCCCCAGCATTTT.

The gene calls are TRBV5-8 and TRBJ1-1; D call uncertain. The CDR3 is 14 amino acids. Germline assignment: CDR1 SGHTS and CDR2 YDEGEE. The V end was cut by 5 bases, the J end by 1 base, with 12 bases between. This CDR3 is CASSSQAGNTEAFF. CDR3 nucleotides: TGTGCCAGCAGTTCTCAGGCCGGGAACACTGAAGCTTTCTTT.

This clone appeared once. The chain carries TRBV5-1 and TRBJ2-3; TRBD2 matches at 10 bases. The CDR3 contains 15 residues. The trim removed 4 bases at V and 2 bases at J, leaving 4 bases unmatched. The germline gives CDR1 SGHRS, CDR2 YFSETQ. Here the CDR3 DNA reads TGCGCCAGCAGCCAGCGGGGGGGCCCCACAGATACGCAGTATTTT. Translation: CASSQRGGPTDTQYF.

The chain is built from TRBV7-2 and TRBJ2-7; 7 bases agree with TRBD2. V was clipped by 5 bases and J by 0 bases; unmatched bases: 13. The CDR3 has 17 amino acids. The germline V gene encodes CDR1 SGHTA and CDR2 FQGNSA. This chain's CDR3 is CASSPPVASGFSYEQYF. DNA for the CDR3: TGTGCCAGCAGCCCTCCGGTTGCTAGCGGTTTCTCCTACGAGCAGTACTTC.

The V call is TRBV19, the J call TRBJ2-2; TRBD1 matches 7 bases. The CDR3 runs 14 residues. With 6 bases clipped from V and 0 bases from J, the junction kept 1 base outside the gene matches. CDR1 and CDR2 from the germline V gene are LNHDA and SQIVND (reference sequence). The CDR3 DNA reads as TGTGCCAGTAGGACAGGGACGAACACCGGGGAGCTGTTTTTT. This codes for CASRTGTNTGELFF.

The chain uses TRBV2 and TRBJ2-1; 7 positions match TRBD1. Germline CDR1 is SNHLY and CDR2 is FYNNEI. V shed 1 base, J shed 15 bases, and the junction held 6 bases outside the gene matches. The CDR3 runs 12 residues. CDR3 region: CASSEGTGLAFF. Here the CDR3 DNA reads TGTGCCAGCAGTGAAGGGACAGGACTGGCGTTCTTC.

V is TRBV9 and J is TRBJ2-1, with 14 nucleotides matching TRBD2. CDR1 is SGDLS, CDR2 YYNGEE, per germline. J lost 5 bases, V lost 4 bases, and 8 bases had no gene match. The CDR3 sequence is 17 residues long. The CDR3: CASSLGTSGSGDNEQFF. In nucleotides, the CDR3 is TGTGCCAGCAGCCTCGGGACTAGCGGGAGCGGAGACAATGAGCAGTTCTTC.

This chain links TRBV5-1 with TRBJ2-1, with 9 nucleotides matching TRBD2. This CDR3 has 15 residues. Germline trimming cut 1 base from V and 6 bases from J; bases unmatched to any gene: 5. Germline V gene data show CDR1 as SGHRS and CDR2 as YFSETQ. CDR3 region: CASSLSISGSNEQFF. The DNA of the CDR3 is TGCGCCAGCAGCTTGTCAATTAGCGGGAGCAATGAGCAGTTCTTC.

The genes are TRBV9 and TRBJ1-3, with a possible D match to TRBD1 (6 bases). The CDR3 is made up of 15 amino acids. The V end lost 3 bases, the J end lost 3 bases, and 13 bases lay between the germline ends. CDR1 is SGDLS and CDR2 is YYNGEE in the germline V gene. The CDR3: CASSGTVAIGNTIYF. In DNA form, the CDR3 reads TGTGCCAGCAGCGGGACAGTCGCAATTGGAAACACCATATATTTT.

This sequence joins TRBV5-6 and TRBJ1-2; 7 positions match TRBD1. CDR3 length: 14 residues. V dropped 4 bases and J dropped 4; count of bases not matched to a gene: 7. CDR1 SGHDT and CDR2 YYEEEE come from the germline V gene. This CDR3 reads CASSPAGTVYGYTF. Written as DNA, the CDR3 is TGTGCCAGCAGCCCAGCCGGGACAGTCTATGGCTACACCTTC.

The chain recombines TRBV9 with TRBJ1-2; TRBD1 matches at 9 bases. V lost 4 bases and J lost 2; bases outside the gene matches: 9. CDR3 size: 16 residues. The V gene's germline CDR1 is SGDLS and CDR2 YYNGEE. The CDR3 nucleotides read TGTGCCAGCAGCCCACCAGATGGACAGGGGAACTATGGCTACACCTTC. Translated: CASSPPDGQGNYGYTF.

The chain employs TRBV30 and TRBJ2-3; D perhaps matches TRBD1 (6 bases). Trimming left V 0 bases short and J 0 bases short, with 13 bases between. This CDR3 comprises 16 residues. The germline V gene has CDR1 GTSNPN and CDR2 SVGIG (reference sequence). The CDR3 nucleotides are TGTGCCTGGAGTGTGGGGGCTAGTACTAGCACAGATACGCAGTATTTT. This translates into CAWSVGASTSTDTQYF.

The chain is built from TRBV5-8 and TRBJ1-1; 8 bases fit TRBD1. V was clipped by 0 bases and J by 1 base; unmatched bases: 5. The length of the CDR3 is 16 residues. Germline V gives CDR1 SGHTS, CDR2 YDEGEE. The CDR3 DNA reads as TGTGCCAGCAGCTTGGGGGGACAGGCCTGGAACACTGAAGCTTTCTTT. Translated, it gives CASSLGGQAWNTEAFF.

The chain couples TRBV3-1 (or the pseudogene TRBV3-2) to TRBJ1-1; D gene unclear. This CDR3 has 13 amino acids. V dropped 3 bases and J dropped 3 bases, with 8 bases sitting between them. CDR1 is LGHDT and CDR2 is YNNKEL in the germline V gene (reference sequence). CDR3 residues: CASSQMRDTEAFF. The CDR3 bases are TGTGCCAGCAGCCAGATGCGGGACACTGAAGCTTTCTTT.

The chain carries TRBV5-1 and TRBJ2-2, with 7 nucleotides matching TRBD2. The CDR3 loop spans 14 amino acids. Germline V gene lookup returns CDR1 SGHRS and CDR2 YFSETQ. J lost 2 bases, V lost 4 bases, and 2 bases had no gene match. The CDR3 loop reads CASSPSGNTGELFF. CDR3 coding DNA: TGCGCCAGCAGCCCTAGCGGTAACACCGGGGAGCTGTTTTTT.

This rearrangement joins TRBV19 to TRBJ1-5; D might be TRBD1 (6 bases). The CDR3 spans 15 residues. CDR1 is LNHDA, CDR2 SQIVND, per germline (reference sequence). With 5 bases removed from V and 0 bases from J, the gap between germline ends came to 11 bases. The CDR3 region is CASSYREYSNQPQHF. The CDR3 bases are TGTGCCAGTAGTTACAGGGAATATAGCAATCAGCCCCAGCATTTT.

The rearrangement links TRBV6-5 to TRBJ1-1; 7 bases agree with TRBD1. CDR1 and CDR2 (germline): MNHEY, SVGAGI. The length of the CDR3 is 14 residues. Trimming at V came to 7 bases and at J to 3 bases, leaving 8 bases not matched to a gene. This CDR3 reads CASIRLDRDTEAFF. CDR3 DNA sequence: TGTGCCAGCATTCGACTAGACAGGGACACTGAAGCTTTCTTT.

The genes are TRBV10-3 and TRBJ1-2, with a weak D call TRBD1 (5 bases). CDR3 length: 15 amino acids. The germline V gene encodes CDR1 ENHRY and CDR2 SYGVKD. V was trimmed by 0 bases and J by 8 bases, leaving 16 bases between them. The CDR3 reads CAISESTARRDGYTF. CDR3 nucleotide sequence: TGTGCCATCAGTGAGTCGACGGCAAGGCGGGACGGCTACACCTTC.